These T cell receptor beta chains were read from a single sample in a study of shared clonotypes between healthy human individuals. Measured with immunoSEQ multiplex PCR; TCRdb has only the in-frame clones, and not every one. In the table there are hundreds of thousands of clones, roughly 95% of which are singletons. Sequencing was performed on naive CD4+ T cells sorted from blood. These receptors originate from a woman aged 25 to 45 in good health. CDR3s include the opening cysteine and the closing phenylalanine or tryptophan. The order of the fields is D gene, J gene, V gene, clone size, CDR3 DNA, CDR3 protein. The D gene is left open where the match is weak. The size of a clone is reported for some rows only, either as once, few or many, or as a class for expanded clones.

TRBD1 | TRBJ1-4 | TRBV30 | - | TGTGCCTGGAAATCGGGGACAGGGGTTGAAAAACTGTTTTTT | CAWKSGTGVEKLFF
TRBD2 | TRBJ2-3 | TRBV18 | - | TGTGCCAGCTCACGGACTAGCGGGAACACAGATACGCAGTATTTT | CASSRTSGNTDTQYF
- | TRBJ2-5 | TRBV9 | - | TGTGCCAGCAGCGTAGGCGCGTCCCAAGAGACCCAGTACTTC | CASSVGASQETQYF
TRBD1 | TRBJ2-2 | TRBV11-2 | once | TGTGCCAGCAGCCTCCCGACAGGGGGTTGGTCAAACACCGGGGAGCTGTTTTTT | CASSLPTGGWSNTGELFF
TRBD2 | TRBJ2-5 | TRBV5-4 | - | TGTGCCAGCAGCACGCTAGCGGGAGGGTTAGAGACCCAGTACTTC | CASSTLAGGLETQYF
- | TRBJ2-5 | TRBV6-5 | - | TGTGCCGCCCAGCGAGCCGGCGGGACCCAGTACTTC | CAAQRAGGTQYF
TRBD2 | TRBJ2-7 | TRBV19 | - | TGTGCCAGTAGTACGGGGACTAGCGTCTACGAGCAGTACTTC | CASSTGTSVYEQYF
- | TRBJ2-7 | TRBV27 | - | TGTGCCAGCAGTTCTTCAGCAGGGCCCGACGAGCAGTACTTC | CASSSSAGPDEQYF
TRBD1 | TRBJ1-4 | TRBV7-6 | - | TGTGCCAGCAGCTTCGGTCGGACAGGGCGAAATGAAAAACTGTTTTTT | CASSFGRTGRNEKLFF
- | TRBJ2-7 | TRBV7-9 | - | TGTGCCAGCAGCTTAGCGGGCGGACCGAGCCACGAGCAGTACTTC | CASSLAGGPSHEQYF
- | TRBJ2-6 | TRBV2 | - | TGTGCCAGCAGTGAAATGGCAGACTCTGGGGCCAACGTCCTGACTTTC | CASSEMADSGANVLTF
- | TRBJ2-7 | TRBV7-8 | - | TGTGCCAGCAGCCCGTGGACGGGAACGGTCGAGCAGTACTTC | CASSPWTGTVEQYF
- | TRBJ1-2 | TRBV13 | - | TGTGCCAGCAGCTTAGATCGCCTGGATGGCTACACCTTC | CASSLDRLDGYTF
TRBD1 | TRBJ2-2 | TRBV11-3 | - | TGTGCCAGCAGCTGGGGGACAGCTCAAACCGGGGAGCTGTTTTTT | CASSWGTAQTGELFF
- | TRBJ2-2 | TRBV5-1 | - | TGCGCCAGCAGTTTCGGTTCCACCGGGGAGCTGTTTTTT | CASSFGSTGELFF
- | TRBJ1-4 | TRBV28 | - | TGTGCCAGCAGTCGAATCGACAGCGATAATGAAAAACTGTTTTTT | CASSRIDSDNEKLFF
- | TRBJ1-2 | TRBV18 | - | TGTGCCAGCTCACCACTACAGGGATCATACGGCTACACCTTC | CASSPLQGSYGYTF
- | TRBJ2-6 | TRBV19 | - | TGTGCCAGTAGTACCGCCCCCCTTGGGGTAACTAGCTCTGGGGCCAACGTCCTGACTTTC | CASSTAPLGVTSSGANVLTF
- | TRBJ2-7 | TRBV2 | - | TGTGCCAGCAGTGAATCGCTCCGGCGGGGCGCAGGAGAGCAGTACTTC | CASSESLRRGAGEQYF
- | TRBJ1-5 | TRBV4-1 | - | TGCGCCAGCAGCCAAACACCTGTGGGCTTCAATCAGCCCCAGCATTTT | CASSQTPVGFNQPQHF
- | TRBJ1-1 | TRBV11-2 | - | TGTGCCAGCAGCCTAAACCCACAGGGACCTGAAGCTTTCTTT | CASSLNPQGPEAFF
- | TRBJ2-7 | TRBV28 | - | TGTGCCAGCAGTACCGAAGGGCTACCTCCCGAGCAGTACTTC | CASSTEGLPPEQYF
- | TRBJ2-7 | TRBV11-2 | once | TGTGCCAGCAGCTCACCGATTTGGGGGATGGCCTACGAGCAGTACTTC | CASSSPIWGMAYEQYF
TRBD2 | TRBJ2-5 | TRBV7-3 | - | TGTGCCAGCAGCTTAACCGGGACTAGCGCCGAGACCCAGTACTTC | CASSLTGTSAETQYF
- | TRBJ2-7 | TRBV10-3 | - | TGTGCCATACGAGGGACTTTGGCCCACGAGCAGTACTTC | CAIRGTLAHEQYF
TRBD2 | TRBJ2-7 | TRBV5-4 | once | TGTGCCAGCAGCCCGGGACTAGCGGGAGGGTCCTACGAGCAGTACTTC | CASSPGLAGGSYEQYF
- | TRBJ1-1 | TRBV7-9 | - | TGTGCCAGCAGCTCAGCCGGCAGGGCTGAAGCTTTCTTT | CASSSAGRAEAFF
- | TRBJ2-1 | TRBV21-1 | - | TGTGCCAGCAGCGCTGAGCGTGGGACTCACAATGAGCAGTTCTTC | CASSAERGTHNEQFF
- | TRBJ1-5 | TRBV18 | - | TGTGCCAGCTCGACAGGAACTCAGCCCCAGCATTTT | CASSTGTQPQHF
- | TRBJ1-3 | TRBV7-2 | - | TGTGCCAGCAGCTCACAGGGAAATGGAAACACCATATATTTT | CASSSQGNGNTIYF
- | TRBJ2-6 | TRBV5-1 | - | TGCGCCAGCAGCGGGGGCCACCAAGGGCTGGCTGGGGCCAACGTCCTGACTTTC | CASSGGHQGLAGANVLTF
TRBD1 | TRBJ1-1 | TRBV6-5 | - | TGTGCCAGCACCCAGGGGGACAGCCGCACTGAAGCTTTCTTT | CASTQGDSRTEAFF
TRBD2 | TRBJ2-1 | TRBV29-1 | - | TGCAGCGTTGAGGTACTAGCGGGGAGCTCCTACAATGAGCAGTTCTTC | CSVEVLAGSSYNEQFF